Shown below are 23 T cell receptor beta chains from a single sample sequenced in a study of radiotherapy plus CTLA-4 blockade in lung cancer. The data were produced by immunoSEQ multiplex PCR, yet TCRdb's version contains in-frame clones alone and is incomplete. Altogether about 51,000 clones are present, 75% to 80% being singletons, with the ten largest covering 2.4%. The sequencing here drew on peripheral blood, taken from a patient treated with radiotherapy plus ipilimumab. Receptors originate from a human donor with non-small cell lung cancer whose response to radiotherapy plus ipilimumab could not be evaluated.

As regards this clone: Other DNA sequences in this specimen translate into the identical CDR3. The chain carries TRBV18 and TRBJ2-5, with 7 bases matching TRBD1. CDR3 length: 14 amino acids. Germline V gene sequence: CDR1 KGHSH, CDR2 LQKENI. V lost 1 base and J lost 4; bases outside the gene matches: 3. DNA of the CDR3: TGTGCCAGCTCACCACAGGGGGCGCGAGAGACCCAGTACTTC. Translation: CASSPQGARETQYF. The complete variable domain, with remaining parts taken from reference TRBV18 and TRBJ2-5, reads NAGVMQNPRHLVRRRGQEARLRCSPMKGHSHVYWYRQLPEEGLKFMVYLQKENIIDESGMPKERFSAEFPKEGPSILRIQQVVRGDSAAYFCASSPQGARETQYFGPGTRLLVL.

The V call is TRBV19, the J call TRBJ2-3, with TRBD2 as a possible D gene (6 bases). Germline-derived CDR1 and CDR2 are LNHDA and SQIVND (reference sequence). The CDR3 totals 14 residues. V dropped 6 bases and J dropped 2 bases, with 12 bases sitting between them. For the CDR3, the DNA is TGTGCCAGTAGAGACGCGGGATACACAGATACGCAGTATTTT. Translated, it gives CASRDAGYTDTQYF.

This sequence joins TRBV4-2 and TRBJ2-2; D is possibly TRBD2 (5 bases). Germline loops: CDR1 LGHNA, CDR2 YNFKEQ. V lost 0 bases to trimming and J lost 6 bases, with 8 bases between them. The CDR3 contains 14 residues. CDR3 in DNA: TGTGCCAGCAGCCAAGAGGACTCCTCCGGGGAGCTGTTTTTT. Translation: CASSQEDSSGELFF.

V and J are TRBV18 and TRBJ1-6; D unresolved. Germline V gene lookup returns CDR1 KGHSH and CDR2 LQKENI. The CDR3 has 15 amino acids. V was pared by 4 bases and J by 7 bases, with 14 bases between. The CDR3 DNA sequence: TGTGCCAGCTCACGGATCGATGCGGGAAATTCACCCCTCCACTTT. Encoded protein: CASSRIDAGNSPLHF.

V usage is TRBV7-3 and J usage is TRBJ1-1, with no clear D. Germline CDR1 is SGHTA and CDR2 is FQGTGA. Between the trimmed V and J ends, which lost 4 bases and 1 base, there was a span of 7 bases. CDR3 size: 13 residues. CDR3 in amino acids: CASSSQSNTEAFF. As DNA, the CDR3 is TGTGCCAGCAGCTCTCAGTCGAACACTGAAGCTTTCTTT.

This clone showed up just a few times. The rearrangement links TRBV27 to TRBJ2-5; possibly TRBD1 for D (6 bases). The germline V gene encodes CDR1 MNHEY and CDR2 SMNVEV (reference sequence). The CDR3 consists of 12 residues. Trimming stripped 6 bases from V and 5 bases from J, with 10 bases between. The CDR3 bases are TGTGCCAGCAGGTCTACAGGGGAGACCCAGTACTTC. It specifies CASRSTGETQYF.

V gene TRBV19 combines with J gene TRBJ2-2; 10 bases fit TRBD1. CDR1 is LNHDA and CDR2 is SQIVND in the germline V gene (reference sequence). The CDR3 extends over 15 amino acids. V was pared by 5 bases and J by 2 bases, with 2 bases of the junction left unmatched. CDR3 sequence (DNA): TGTGCCAGTAGTGACAGGGGGCGAAACACCGGGGAGCTGTTTTTT. It codes for CASSDRGRNTGELFF.

The chain employs TRBV7-2 and TRBJ2-5; D unclear. This CDR3 is 13 amino acids long. The V end was cut by 5 bases, the J end by 3 bases, with 10 bases between. Germline V gives CDR1 SGHTA, CDR2 FQGNSA. This CDR3 is CASSQNFEETQYF. The CDR3 nucleotides are TGTGCCAGCAGCCAAAACTTCGAAGAGACCCAGTACTTC.

The CDR3 region is CASSERWGTDTQYF. The CDR3 bases are TGTGCCAGCAGTGAGAGGTGGGGCACAGATACGCAGTATTTT. The chain uses TRBV2 and TRBJ2-3; D unclear. The CDR3 has 14 amino acids. The germline gives CDR1 SNHLY, CDR2 FYNNEI. V was shortened by 3 bases and J by 1 base, with 8 bases between the two germline ends.

This clone is a singleton in its sample. The chain uses TRBV4-1 and TRBJ2-1; tentatively, D is TRBD1 (6 bases). The V end was cut by 1 base, the J end by 5 bases, with 12 bases between. The CDR3 is made up of 15 amino acids. CDR1 is MGHRA, CDR2 YSYEKL, per germline. CDR3 loop: CASSQGGGRHNEQFF. CDR3 coding DNA: TGCGCCAGCAGCCAAGGAGGGGGACGCCACAATGAGCAGTTCTTC.

By its share, this clone is medium-sized (0.01 to 0.1%). The rearrangement links TRBV19 to TRBJ2-1; 7 bases agree with TRBD2. The CDR3 length is 15 residues. CDR1 and CDR2 (germline): LNHDA, SQIVND (reference sequence). The ends lost 3 bases at V and 7 bases at J; junction bases unmatched: 9. The CDR3 DNA reads as TGTGCCAGTAGTATTGGGGGGAGGGCCGGGAATGAGCAGTTCTTC. Protein sequence: CASSIGGRAGNEQFF. Full variable domain (remainder filled in from reference TRBV19 and TRBJ2-1): DGGITQSPKYLFRKEGQNVTLSCEQNLNHDAMYWYRQDPGQGLRLIYYSQIVNDFQKGDIAEGYSVSREKKESFPLTVTSAQKNPTAFYLCASSIGGRAGNEQFFGPGTRLTVL.

This chain links TRBV11-3 with TRBJ2-7; 10 nucleotides line up with TRBD2. The V and J ends lost 2 bases and 5 bases, in that order; junction bases with no gene match: 6. The CDR3 loop spans 15 amino acids. The germline V gene has CDR1 SGHNT and CDR2 YENEEA. The chain's CDR3 is CASSLQSGRANEQYF. CDR3 bases: TGTGCCAGCAGCTTACAAAGCGGGAGGGCCAACGAGCAGTACTTC.

The rearrangement uses TRBV5-1 and TRBJ2-7, with 8 bases aligning to TRBD2. The CDR3 is 14 amino acids. V shed 2 bases, J shed 6 bases, and the junction held 7 bases outside the gene matches. From germline, CDR1 is SGHRS and CDR2 YFSETQ. The CDR3 bases are TGCGCCAGCAGCTTTAGCGGGACCCCGGTCGAGCAGTACTTC. Residues: CASSFSGTPVEQYF.

The chain has TRBV4-3 and TRBJ2-5; maybe TRBD1 (6 bases). The DNA end is a closer match to TRBJ2-7, so the J assignment may be wrong. This CDR3 is built from 14 residues. CDR1 LGHNA and CDR2 YSLEER come from the germline V gene. CDR3 residues: CASSFRTAAYEQYF. The CDR3 nucleotides read TGCGCCAGCAGCTTCCGGACAGCGGCCTACGAGCAGTACTTC.

The V call is TRBV7-2, the J call TRBJ1-3; maybe TRBD1 (6 bases). The CDR3 contains 15 residues. Looked up from germline, CDR1 is SGHTA and CDR2 is FQGNSA. Trimming removed 5 bases from V and 4 bases from J, with 15 bases in between. This CDR3 reads CASSITGTLGNTIYF. CDR3 coding DNA: TGTGCCAGCAGCATCACCGGGACATTAGGAAACACCATATATTTT.

The V call is TRBV15, the J call TRBJ1-3; tentative D call: TRBD1 (6 bases). Germline CDR1 is LNHNV and CDR2 is YYDKDF (reference sequence). The CDR3 consists of 17 residues. The V end lost 0 bases, the J end lost 1 base, and 13 bases lay between the germline ends. CDR3 sequence: CATSRERWGLSGNTIYF. As DNA, the CDR3 is TGTGCCACCAGCAGAGAACGGTGGGGGCTGTCTGGAAACACCATATATTTT.

This clone has a handful of counts. The chain employs TRBV28 and TRBJ1-4, with a tentative D call TRBD1 (6 bases). The CDR3 contains 16 residues. V was trimmed by 2 bases and J by 8 bases, leaving 18 bases between them. The germline gives CDR1 MDHEN, CDR2 SYDVKM. The CDR3 loop is CASSLRGTGIREKLFF. CDR3 sequence (DNA): TGTGCCAGCAGTTTAAGGGGAACAGGGATCAGGGAAAAACTGTTTTTT.

The rearrangement uses TRBV2 and TRBJ1-1; 11 bases are a match to TRBD1. The germline CDR1 and CDR2 sequences are SNHLY and FYNNEI. J lost 7 bases, V lost 7 bases, and 5 bases had no gene match. This CDR3 has 13 residues. This chain's CDR3 is CASNGQGAGEAFF. The CDR3 DNA follows: TGTGCCAGCAACGGACAGGGGGCTGGTGAAGCTTTCTTT.

The genes are TRBV28 and TRBJ2-7, with unresolved D. CDR1 is MDHEN and CDR2 is SYDVKM in the germline V gene. Trimming removed 8 bases from V and 4 bases from J, with 18 bases in between. The CDR3 loop spans 14 amino acids. The DNA of the CDR3 is TGTGCCAGCGCCGGAGTCGTCTCGAAGTACGAGCAGTACTTC. Its protein is CASAGVVSKYEQYF.

The CDR3 spells CSVERWDISGNTIYF. CDR3 in DNA: TGCAGCGTTGAGAGGTGGGACATCTCTGGAAACACCATATATTTT. The chain uses TRBV29-1 and TRBJ1-3; D is perhaps TRBD1 (6 bases). This CDR3 comprises 15 residues. Germline CDR1 and CDR2: SQVTM and ANQGSEA. The V end was cut by 3 bases, the J end by 0 bases, with 12 bases between.

The chain is built from TRBV29-1 and TRBJ1-1; 8 bases are shared with TRBD1. In germline, CDR1 is SQVTM, CDR2 ANQGSEA. Trimming took 7 bases from V and 4 from J; bases not matched to a gene: 11. This CDR3 has 14 amino acids. The chain's CDR3 is CSAYTGGGGTEAFF. The CDR3 DNA follows: TGCAGCGCGTACACAGGGGGAGGTGGCACTGAAGCTTTCTTT.

The chain joins TRBV7-9 to TRBJ2-7; perhaps TRBD1 as D (6 bases). Trimming took off 2 bases at V and 9 bases at J, with 14 bases between the two ends. There are 13 residues in the CDR3. From germline, CDR1 is SEHNR and CDR2 FQNEAQ (reference sequence). The chain's CDR3 is CASSLQEQGAQYF. CDR3 sequence (DNA): TGTGCCAGCAGCTTACAAGAACAGGGTGCGCAGTACTTC.

The V gene is TRBV9, the J gene TRBJ1-6; D unclear. With 3 bases removed from V and 7 bases from J, the gap between germline ends came to 11 bases. CDR1 and CDR2 (germline): SGDLS, YYNGEE. The CDR3 is 14 residues long. Here the CDR3 reads CASSARLQNSPLHF. The DNA for the CDR3 is TGTGCCAGCAGCGCGAGGTTACAAAATTCACCCCTCCACTTT.